Shown below are 17 T cell receptor beta chains from a single sample sequenced in a study of cytomegalovirus exposure and HLA in healthy donors. PCR amplification relied on 60 Vbeta primers (plus 13 Jbeta primers). Method: immunoSEQ multiplex PCR; TCRdb's copy keeps in-frame clones and lacks some. The sample shows some 120,000 clones, 74% of them seen only once. The sample comprised PBMCs. Receptors originate from a woman in her forties or fifties in good health and CMV-seropositive.

The rearrangement joins TRBV5-6 to TRBJ1-2, with unresolved D. This CDR3 has 15 amino acids. V lost 1 base to trimming and J lost 0 bases, with 10 bases between them. Germline CDR1 SGHDT, CDR2 YYEEEE. CDR3 region: CASSLRAAANYGYTF. In DNA, the CDR3 is TGTGCCAGCAGCTTGAGAGCGGCAGCTAACTATGGCTACACCTTC.

The J gene is TRBJ2-1, the V gene TRBV6-1; D uncertain. CDR1 and CDR2 (germline): MNHNS, SASEGT. There are 14 residues in the CDR3. V lost 4 bases to trimming and J lost 0 bases, with 7 bases between them. The CDR3 spells CASSVMSSYNEQFF. The CDR3 DNA is TGTGCCAGCAGTGTCATGAGCTCCTACAATGAGCAGTTCTTC.

The chain couples TRBV7-9 to TRBJ2-1; 10 bases are shared with TRBD2. The V gene end was trimmed by 4 bases and the J gene end by 3 bases; junction bases not matched to a gene: 9. Germline V gene lookup returns CDR1 SEHNR and CDR2 FQNEAQ (reference sequence). The CDR3 runs to 17 residues. CDR3 sequence (DNA): TGTGCCAGCAGCTCAGGGGCCCTAGCGGGGGACTACAATGAGCAGTTCTTC. It is translated as CASSSGALAGDYNEQFF.

This clone was seen only once. J is TRBJ2-7 and V is TRBV14, with 7 bases aligning to TRBD1. Trimming took 1 base from V and 4 from J; bases not matched to a gene: 7. There are 15 residues in the CDR3. CDR1 is SGHDN, CDR2 FVKESK, per germline. CDR3 sequence: CASSQVGRGRYEQYF. CDR3 bases: TGTGCCAGCAGCCAAGTTGGTAGGGGGCGATACGAGCAGTACTTC.

This clone was recorded a few times. The chain uses TRBV4-3 and TRBJ1-6; 9 bases fit TRBD1. V lost 3 bases to trimming and J lost 10 bases; unmatched junction nucleotides: 7. Germline CDR1 LGHNA, CDR2 YSLEER. This CDR3 is built from 15 residues. DNA of the CDR3: TGCGCCAGCAGCCAGGATGACAGGGGGAACTCACCCCTCCACTTT. This gives the protein CASSQDDRGNSPLHF.

The chain joins TRBV7-2 to TRBJ1-6; D is unresolved. This CDR3 has 14 amino acids. The V gene lost 7 bases and the J gene lost 8 bases, with 15 bases spanning the gap. CDR1 is SGHTA, CDR2 FQGNSA, per germline. The CDR3 DNA reads as TGTGCCAGCACCCGCGCAGGACTGGATTCACCCCTCCACTTT. This translates into CASTRAGLDSPLHF.

This sequence joins TRBV7-9 and TRBJ2-7, with 9 bases lining up with TRBD1. Losses at the gene ends were 2 bases for V and 6 bases for J; bases not matched to a gene: 2. The CDR3 has 13 residues. CDR1 is SEHNR, CDR2 FQNEAQ, per germline (reference sequence). CDR3 sequence: CASSLLTGGEQYF. DNA for the CDR3: TGTGCCAGCAGCTTATTGACAGGGGGCGAGCAGTACTTC. Full variable domain (rest looked up from reference TRBV7-9 and TRBJ2-7): DTGVSQNPRHKITKRGQNVTFRCDPISEHNRLYWYRQTLGQGPEFLTYFQNEAQLEKSRLLSDRFSAERPKGSFSTLEIQRTEQGDSAMYLCASSLLTGGEQYFGPGTRLTVT.

The rearrangement joins TRBV4-3 to TRBJ2-1, with 9 bases matching TRBD2. The CDR3 is 16 amino acids. Germline-derived CDR1 and CDR2 are LGHNA and YSLEER. Unmatched junction bases numbered 7, after V lost 0 bases and J lost 7 bases. The CDR3 nucleotides are TGCGCCAGCAGCCAAGATGTAGCGGGGGTGGGGAATGAGCAGTTCTTC. This encodes CASSQDVAGVGNEQFF.

This sequence joins TRBV2 and TRBJ1-4; TRBD1 aligns across 7 bases. Germline trimming cut 7 bases from V and 4 bases from J; bases unmatched to any gene: 18. There are 18 residues in the CDR3. The V gene's germline CDR1 is SNHLY and CDR2 FYNNEI. CDR3 protein: CASMALVWGTADNEKLFF. CDR3 sequence (DNA): TGTGCCAGCATGGCTCTCGTCTGGGGGACAGCCGATAATGAAAAACTGTTTTTT.

The gene calls are TRBV7-6 and TRBJ2-1, with 8 bases matching TRBD2. V shed 5 bases, J shed 7 bases, and the junction held 13 bases outside the gene matches. Per the germline V gene, CDR1 is SGHVS and CDR2 is FNYEAQ. This CDR3 contains 16 residues. Written as DNA, the CDR3 is TGTGCCAGCAGCCTCAAGCGGGGGCCGGAATTGAATGAGCAGTTCTTC. Translating it yields CASSLKRGPELNEQFF.

The chain combines TRBV5-1 with TRBJ2-7; TRBD1 is a possible D gene (6 bases). V was pared by 0 bases and J by 2 bases, with 6 bases between. The CDR3 sequence is 13 residues long. Looked up from germline, CDR1 is SGHRS and CDR2 is YFSETQ. The DNA for the CDR3 is TGCGCCAGCAGCTTGGAGGGGGCCTACGAGCAGTACTTC. Amino acid sequence: CASSLEGAYEQYF. The variable domain in full, completed from reference TRBV5-1 and TRBJ2-7, reads KAGVTQTPRYLIKTRGQQVTLSCSPISGHRSVSWYQQTPGQGLQFLFEYFSETQRNKGNFPGRFSGRQFSNSRSEMNVSTLELGDSALYLCASSLEGAYEQYFGPGTRLTVT.

The chain recombines TRBV2 with TRBJ1-2; 8 nucleotides match TRBD1. This CDR3 has 14 residues. V trimming: 4 bases; J trimming: 6 bases; junction bases outside the gene matches: 7. Germline V CDR1 and CDR2: SNHLY, FYNNEI. CDR3 amino acids: CASSAGQGVDGYTF. CDR3 DNA sequence: TGTGCCAGCAGTGCTGGACAGGGCGTTGATGGCTACACCTTC.

Comments on this clone: The junction does not match germline at one end; this may be a read error. The same CDR3 arises from other DNA sequences in this sample as well. J is TRBJ2-7 and V is TRBV12-5; 9 nucleotides agree with TRBD2. Germline CDR1 and CDR2: LGHNT and FRNRAP. The CDR3 covers 15 residues. Here the CDR3 reads CASGLTLSGGPEQYF. The CDR3 DNA is TGTGCTAGTGGTTTGACCTTAAGCGGGGGGCCGGAGCAGTATTTC.

This clone was recorded a few times. The rearrangement uses TRBV2 and TRBJ1-2; no definite D call. The V gene's germline CDR1 is SNHLY and CDR2 FYNNEI. The CDR3 has 14 amino acids. V lost 3 bases to trimming and J lost 4 bases, with 12 bases between them. CDR3 bases: TGTGCCAGCAGTGAGACCGCGGGCCTCTATGGCTACACCTTC. It specifies CASSETAGLYGYTF.

The chain is built from TRBV27 and TRBJ1-2; no clear D gene. Germline V gene sequence: CDR1 MNHEY, CDR2 SMNVEV (reference sequence). This CDR3 comprises 16 residues. Between the trimmed V and J ends, which lost 4 bases and 7 bases, there was a span of 22 bases. CDR3 region: CASSSYTGSGKSGYTF. CDR3 bases: TGTGCCAGCAGTTCCTATACCGGCTCCGGGAAGAGTGGCTACACCTTC.

V gene TRBV5-6 combines with J gene TRBJ2-5; 11 positions agree with TRBD2. V was clipped by 0 bases and J by 5 bases; unmatched bases: 0. The CDR3 is 14 residues long. Germline V gene lookup returns CDR1 SGHDT and CDR2 YYEEEE. Here the CDR3 DNA reads TGTGCCAGCAGCTTGGCTAGCGGGGGGGAGACCCAGTACTTC. Residues: CASSLASGGETQYF.

Only a few counts were recorded for this clone. The V and J genes are TRBV6-5 and TRBJ2-5; D is possibly TRBD2 (7 bases). There are 14 residues in the CDR3. Trimming removed 11 bases from V and 4 bases from J, with 20 bases in between. Germline loops: CDR1 MNHEY, CDR2 SVGAGI. The CDR3 loop is CAGGGGGPGETQYF. As DNA, the CDR3 is TGTGCCGGGGGGGGCGGGGGCCCTGGAGAGACCCAGTACTTC.